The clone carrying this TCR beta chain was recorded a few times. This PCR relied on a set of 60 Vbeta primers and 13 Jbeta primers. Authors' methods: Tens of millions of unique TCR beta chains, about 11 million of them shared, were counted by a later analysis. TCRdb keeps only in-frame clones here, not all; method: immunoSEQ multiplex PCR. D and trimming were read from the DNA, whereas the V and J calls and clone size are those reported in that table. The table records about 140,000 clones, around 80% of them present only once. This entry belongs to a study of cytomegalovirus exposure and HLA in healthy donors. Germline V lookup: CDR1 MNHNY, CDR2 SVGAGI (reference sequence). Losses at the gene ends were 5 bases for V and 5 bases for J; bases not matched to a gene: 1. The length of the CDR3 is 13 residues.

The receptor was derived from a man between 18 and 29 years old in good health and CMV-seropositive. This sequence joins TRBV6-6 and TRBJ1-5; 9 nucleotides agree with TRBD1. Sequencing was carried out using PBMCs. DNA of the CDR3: TGTGCCAGCAGTAGGGACAGGGATCAGCCCCAGCATTTT. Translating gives CASSRDRDQPQHF.